Listed below are T cell receptor beta chains from one sample, sequenced in a study of cytomegalovirus exposure and HLA in healthy donors. Sequenced by immunoSEQ multiplex PCR; TCRdb stores in-frame clones only, minus some. Of over 150,000 clones listed, about 90% are singletons. Sequencing was performed on PBMCs. These receptors came from a woman younger than 30 in good health and CMV-seropositive. CDR3s leave out the opening cysteine and the closing phenylalanine or tryptophan. The order of the fields is V gene, clone size, J gene, CDR3 protein. Size is omitted from some rows. Given values are once, few, many or a class for expanded clones.

V: TRBV7-3; size: -; J: TRBJ2-1; CDR3: ASSLTGGDSYNEQF
V: TRBV27; size: -; J: TRBJ2-1; CDR3: ATSDWYNEQF
V: TRBV4-1; size: once; J: TRBJ1-1; CDR3: ASSPYRGTEAF
V: TRBV2; size: -; J: TRBJ1-1; CDR3: ASSLRTGGNTEAF
V: TRBV27; size: -; J: TRBJ2-7; CDR3: ASSIQGGEQY
V: TRBV28; size: -; J: TRBJ1-2; CDR3: ASLSDRVYGYT
V: TRBV5-4; size: -; J: TRBJ2-3; CDR3: ASSSPTRTRDTQY
V: TRBV27; size: -; J: TRBJ2-7; CDR3: ASSFGQGYEQY
V: TRBV7-2; size: many; J: TRBJ2-7; CDR3: ASGGGSYEQY
V: TRBV18; size: -; J: TRBJ2-3; CDR3: ASSPFREGPDTQY
V: TRBV5-1; size: -; J: TRBJ2-7; CDR3: ASSPDRSFYEQY
V: TRBV6-1; size: -; J: TRBJ2-4; CDR3: ASNVRGLGDIQY
V: TRBV5-6; size: -; J: TRBJ2-2; CDR3: ASSFREGPGELF
V: TRBV7-3; size: once; J: TRBJ1-5; CDR3: ASSLTSEQPQH
V: TRBV2; size: -; J: TRBJ2-7; CDR3: ASRIGQGSYYYEQY
V: TRBV7-2; size: -; J: TRBJ2-7; CDR3: ASSRAGFEQY
V: TRBV21-1; size: -; J: TRBJ2-7; CDR3: ASSKEASGVQSGGGEQY
V: TRBV2; size: -; J: TRBJ2-1; CDR3: ASSRLAGGYNEQF
V: TRBV2; size: few; J: TRBJ1-1; CDR3: ASSEWGVDTEAF
V: TRBV7-9; size: -; J: TRBJ2-5; CDR3: ASSLTQLQETQY
V: TRBV6-1; size: -; J: TRBJ2-6; CDR3: ASPGQPSGANVLT
V: TRBV5-1; size: -; J: TRBJ2-3; CDR3: ASTPERPGTDTQY
V: TRBV28; size: -; J: TRBJ2-7; CDR3: ASSFAGTGSYEQY
V: TRBV29-1; size: -; J: TRBJ2-5; CDR3: SVADPWAAQETQY
V: TRBV7-9; size: -; J: TRBJ2-7; CDR3: ASSLRLGEQY
V: TRBV7-9; size: many; J: TRBJ1-2; CDR3: ASSIGGYGYT
V: TRBV28; size: -; J: TRBJ1-1; CDR3: ASSSAGWGTEAF
V: TRBV18; size: -; J: TRBJ2-5; CDR3: ASSPPGLQETQY
V: TRBV9; size: -; J: TRBJ2-3; CDR3: ASTHTAERLDTQY
V: TRBV7-8; size: -; J: TRBJ1-5; CDR3: ASSPQGGQPQH
V: TRBV4-2; size: -; J: TRBJ2-7; CDR3: ASSQEQYQDEQY
V: TRBV9; size: -; J: TRBJ2-4; CDR3: ASSPHSGTLNIQY
V: TRBV9; size: -; J: TRBJ2-7; CDR3: ASSADQGQGNYEQY
V: TRBV6-5; size: -; J: TRBJ2-1; CDR3: ASSYFSDSPRQF
V: TRBV7-2; size: -; J: TRBJ2-7; CDR3: ASSIGQLAPLLDEQY
V: TRBV28; size: -; J: TRBJ1-1; CDR3: ASRDRGRRDTEAF
V: TRBV4-2; size: -; J: TRBJ2-7; CDR3: ASSQVDGSSYEQY
V: TRBV7-2; size: -; J: TRBJ2-1; CDR3: ASTPGLANNKQF
V: TRBV5-1; size: -; J: TRBJ1-2; CDR3: ASSLASRSGYT
V: TRBV11-3; size: -; J: TRBJ2-1; CDR3: ASSFSGSSYNEQF
V: TRBV5-4; size: once; J: TRBJ2-2; CDR3: ASSLEQVYTGELF
V: TRBV7-9; size: -; J: TRBJ2-7; CDR3: ASSHSTGSGYEQY
V: TRBV9; size: -; J: TRBJ1-2; CDR3: ASSPTGANYGYT
V: TRBV5-1; size: -; J: TRBJ1-2; CDR3: ASSLEGIQGYGYT
V: TRBV4-1; size: -; J: TRBJ2-4; CDR3: ASSQGQARGGLAKNIQY
V: TRBV20-1; size: -; J: TRBJ2-5; CDR3: SALGETQY
V: TRBV29-1; size: -; J: TRBJ2-1; CDR3: SVGAGGSHSYNEQF
V: TRBV5-4; size: -; J: TRBJ2-3; CDR3: ASSSGDRRPDTQY
V: TRBV13; size: -; J: TRBJ2-7; CDR3: ASKRVRTSGSSSYEQY
V: TRBV2; size: few; J: TRBJ1-1; CDR3: ASVDRLEAF
V: TRBV6-4; size: -; J: TRBJ2-3; CDR3: ASAQSATDTQY
V: TRBV23-1; size: once; J: TRBJ1-6; CDR3: ASSRCRTGGANGGNSPLH
V: TRBV10-3; size: -; J: TRBJ1-5; CDR3: AISEGTGGQPQH
V: TRBV7-8; size: -; J: TRBJ1-2; CDR3: ASSPPADRSFYT